This T cell receptor (beta chain) stems from a study of blood T cells in healthy people across ages. Study conclusions and caveats: In the absence of known donor CMV status, changes in expanded clonotypes were possibly confounded. Naive T cell percentage showed a strong correlation with TCR beta diversity.

Sample donors were healthy Caucasian individuals that came from Russia, aged roughly 6 to 95. Then a second PCR, running roughly 7 to 11 cycles, was carried out with a sample-barcoded 5' primer and a J-beta primer mix. A template-switch adaptor with 12 random nucleotides tagged each cDNA molecule. TCRdb used MiXCR to reprocess the 5' RACE reads, holding one entry per CDR3 protein. The sample lists about a million distinct CDR3 sequences; roughly 51% were seen once. Germline CDR1 is MGHRA and CDR2 is YSYEKL. V shed 2 bases, J shed 4 bases, and the junction held 13 bases outside the gene matches. The length of the CDR3 is 18 residues. This clonotype was picked up a small number of times. Its antigen is not known.

The material sequenced was blood. The V call is TRBV4-1, the J call TRBJ2-7; 11 bases align to TRBD1. The TCR was taken from a woman aged 55-69 years in good health. The CDR3 is CASSQPTRSGTGGYEQYF. The CDR3 nucleotides are TGCGCCAGCAGCCAACCAACGCGATCCGGGACAGGGGGGTACGAGCAGTACTTC.